Listed below are T cell receptor beta chains from one sample, sequenced in a study of T cell responses to AZD1222 COVID-19 vaccine. The assay was immunoSEQ multiplex PCR, and TCRdb's table has in-frame clones only and misses some. The data contain 150,000 to 200,000 clones, about 94% of them singletons. Sequencing used peripheral blood, obtained on day 0 of AZD1222 vaccination. These receptors originate from an adult in good health. Both conserved end residues are part of each CDR3. A D gene is named only where the DNA matches it firmly. Clone sizes are given selectively: once, few, many, or a class where the clone is expanded.

-	TRBJ2-1	-	TRBV19	TGTGCCAGTATCGGGGGCTTTGACGATGAGCAGTTCTTC	CASIGGFDDEQFF
-	TRBJ2-1	-	TRBV10-1	TGCGCCAGGGACGCAGACCGAGCGGAGCAGTTCTTC	CARDADRAEQFF
-	TRBJ2-4	-	TRBV2	TGTGCCAGCCTCCGGGAAGCCAAAAACATTCAGTACTTC	CASLREAKNIQYF
-	TRBJ2-7	-	TRBV27	TGTGCCAGCAGTTTGGGCTACGAGCAGTACTTC	CASSLGYEQYF
TRBD1	TRBJ1-6	-	TRBV28	TGTGCCAGCAGTTTATGCCCCTCTGGGACAGTTTGTTCATCACCCCTCCACTTT	CASSLCPSGTVCSSPLHF
TRBD2	TRBJ2-2	-	TRBV3-1/TRBV3-2	TGTGCCAGCAGCCAACGCTGGAGCGGGAGGGTCGGCACCGGGGAGCTGTTTTTT	CASSQRWSGRVGTGELFF
-	TRBJ1-5	-	TRBV4-1	TGCGCCAGCAGCCAAGATGGGAGGGATCAGCCCCAGCATTTT	CASSQDGRDQPQHF
-	TRBJ2-7	-	TRBV11-3	TGTGCCAGCAGCCCCCATGGCGGGGAGCAGTACTTC	CASSPHGGEQYF
-	TRBJ2-1	once	TRBV11-2	TGTGCCAGCAGCTTAAGAGACAATGAGCAGTTCTTC	CASSLRDNEQFF
-	TRBJ1-5	-	TRBV9	TGTGCCAGCAGTAGGGGGATTCAGCCCCAGCATTTT	CASSRGIQPQHF
-	TRBJ2-1	-	TRBV19	TGTGCCAGTAGCCTTCAGGGGGCGGGAGGTAATGAGCAGTTCTTC	CASSLQGAGGNEQFF
-	TRBJ2-7	-	TRBV7-7	TGTGCTAGCAGCTCGGCGGGAAGCTACGAGCAGTACTTC	CASSSAGSYEQYF
TRBD2	TRBJ2-1	-	TRBV10-3	TGTGCCATCGGGGGACTAGCGGGCGATGAGCAGTTCTTC	CAIGGLAGDEQFF
TRBD2	TRBJ2-5	-	TRBV6-2/TRBV6-3	TGTGCCAGCAGTTATATGGCGGGAGTACGGGAGACCCAGTACTTC	CASSYMAGVRETQYF
-	TRBJ1-5	-	TRBV7-9	TGTGCCAGCAGCTCATCCGGGGGGCAACGGAGCAATCAGCCCCAGCATTTT	CASSSSGGQRSNQPQHF
-	TRBJ1-1	-	TRBV11-2	TGTGCCAGCAGCTCGTTGAGAGGGAAGGGTGAAGCTTTCTTT	CASSSLRGKGEAFF
TRBD2	TRBJ2-1	-	TRBV14	TGTGCCAGCAGCCCCTTAGCGGGAGATGGCTACAATGAGCAGTTCTTC	CASSPLAGDGYNEQFF
-	TRBJ2-7	-	TRBV6-5	TGTGCCAGCAGCCGTCTCTACGAGCAGTACTTC	CASSRLYEQYF
-	TRBJ2-7	-	TRBV6-2/TRBV6-3	TGTGCCAGCAGTCAGAGATACTACGAGCAGTACTTC	CASSQRYYEQYF
TRBD1	TRBJ1-1	-	TRBV28	TGTGCCAGCAGTGAACAGGGGGCGGACACTGAAGCTTTCTTT	CASSEQGADTEAFF
TRBD1	TRBJ2-1	-	TRBV24-1	TGTGCCACCAGTGATCGGGACAGAAGCTCCTACAATGAGCAGTTCTTC	CATSDRDRSSYNEQFF
-	TRBJ2-5	-	TRBV6-5	TGTGCCAGCAGTTACGGGTCAGGGGGGGGAGAGACCCAGTACTTC	CASSYGSGGGETQYF
TRBD2	TRBJ2-7	-	TRBV7-3	TGTGCCAGCAGCTTATATGGCGGGGGGAGCTCCTACGAGCAGTACTTC	CASSLYGGGSSYEQYF
TRBD1	TRBJ1-6	-	TRBV5-1	TGCGCCAGCAGGGGTTTTCCGGGACAGGGGTTAGGAAATTCACCCCTCCACTTT	CASRGFPGQGLGNSPLHF
-	TRBJ2-7	-	TRBV28	-	CASSLGVGQGTLPYF
TRBD1	TRBJ1-1	-	TRBV5-1	TGCGCCAGCAGCTTGCGACAGGGCACTGAAGCTTTCTTT	CASSLRQGTEAFF
TRBD1	TRBJ1-6	-	TRBV27	TGTGCCAGCAGTTTAGGTCCACTCCCGACAGGGGGGCGGTCACCCCTCCACTTT	CASSLGPLPTGGRSPLHF
-	TRBJ2-7	-	TRBV2	TGTGCCAGCAGGTACGGGTCTATATCGAGCTACGAGCAGTACTTC	CASRYGSISSYEQYF
-	TRBJ1-2	once	TRBV4-2	TGTGCCAGCCAGAGGACAAACTATGGCTACACCTTC	CASQRTNYGYTF
-	TRBJ1-5	-	TRBV7-9	TGTGCCAGCAGCCCAGGAGGGGTCAATCAGCCCCAGCATTTT	CASSPGGVNQPQHF
-	TRBJ1-1	-	TRBV7-3	TGTGCCAGCAGCAAGAGACCAGGGACCACTGAAGCTTTCTTT	CASSKRPGTTEAFF
TRBD2	TRBJ2-1	-	TRBV20-1	TGCAGTGCTAGTGAACGAGCGGGAGTTGTCTACAATGAGCAGTTCTTC	CSASERAGVVYNEQFF
-	TRBJ1-1	-	TRBV15	TGTGCCACCAGCAGAGATCCTGGGCGGACTGAAGCTTTCTTT	CATSRDPGRTEAFF
TRBD2	TRBJ2-1	-	TRBV3-1/TRBV3-2	TGTGCCAGCAGCCAAGTCCTAGCGGGAGCTCGTGAGCAGTTCTTC	CASSQVLAGAREQFF
-	TRBJ1-1	-	TRBV30	TGTGCCTGGAGCCCCCCCCGGGGGGCGCCGAACACTGAAGCTTTCTTT	CAWSPPRGAPNTEAFF
-	TRBJ2-7	-	TRBV3-1/TRBV3-2	TGTGCCAGCAGGTCGTCTCTGGGGATCTACGAGCAGTACTTC	CASRSSLGIYEQYF
-	TRBJ1-4	-	TRBV6-1	TGTGCCAGCAGTGAATATCCCGGGGGTCTTAATGAAAAACTGTTTTTT	CASSEYPGGLNEKLFF
TRBD1	TRBJ2-1	-	TRBV24-1	TGTGCCACCAGTGACCCTGGACAGGGGGCCTACAATGAGCAGTTCTTC	CATSDPGQGAYNEQFF
TRBD2	TRBJ2-3	-	TRBV5-1	TGCGCCAGCAGATACGGACTAGCGGGAGCAGATACGCAGTATTTT	CASRYGLAGADTQYF
-	TRBJ1-6	once	TRBV5-1	TGCGCCAGCAGTTCGGACCCCAATTCACCCCTCCACTTT	CASSSDPNSPLHF
TRBD1	TRBJ2-3	once	TRBV28	TGTGCCAGCAGCCCAGAGGGACAGGGAGCGAATACGCAGTATTTT	CASSPEGQGANTQYF
TRBD2	TRBJ2-1	-	TRBV7-3	TGTGCCAGCAGCTTACGCGGGAGGGCCTCCTACAATGAGCAGTTCTTC	CASSLRGRASYNEQFF
TRBD1	TRBJ2-1	-	TRBV2	TGTGCCAGCAGTCCCACGGGACAGGGGGAGTTCTTC	CASSPTGQGEFF
-	TRBJ2-1	-	TRBV7-9	TGTGCCAGCAGCTTAGGAGGGGAGGCCTACAATGAGCAGTTCTTC	CASSLGGEAYNEQFF
-	TRBJ1-4	-	TRBV9	TGTGCCAGCAGCGCTGACTGGGGAACTAATGAAAAACTGTTTTTT	CASSADWGTNEKLFF
-	TRBJ2-7	-	TRBV29-1	TGCAGCGTTGAAGGCACTTTGGGCGAGCAGTACTTC	CSVEGTLGEQYF
-	TRBJ1-2	-	TRBV12-3/TRBV12-4	TGTGCCAGCAGTTTAGGCAGGGGAGGCTACACCTTC	CASSLGRGGYTF
-	TRBJ2-5	-	TRBV11-2	TGTGCCAGCAGCTTACTCAGGTCGATTACAGGGCAAGAGACCCAGTACTTC	CASSLLRSITGQETQYF
-	TRBJ1-2	once	TRBV29-1	TGCAGCGCCTTAGCGACAGGCAACTATGGCTACACCTTC	CSALATGNYGYTF
-	TRBJ2-7	-	TRBV14	TGTGCCAGCAGCCAAACGTACGAGCAGTACTTC	CASSQTYEQYF
TRBD1	TRBJ1-6	-	TRBV6-6	TGTGCCAGCAGTTCAGGGGGGTCCTATAATTCACCCCTCCACTTT	CASSSGGSYNSPLHF
TRBD1	TRBJ1-2	-	TRBV6-2/TRBV6-3	TGTGCCAGCAGTTCGGACAGGATAAACTATGGCTACACCTTC	CASSSDRINYGYTF
-	TRBJ1-1	-	TRBV12-3/TRBV12-4	TGTGCCAGCACCAGCCGCAGGGATGAAGCTTTCTTT	CASTSRRDEAFF
TRBD1	TRBJ1-1	-	TRBV28	TGTGCCAGCAGCACCGGGGACAGGGACATGAACACTGAAGCTTTCTTT	CASSTGDRDMNTEAFF
TRBD2	TRBJ2-1	-	TRBV11-3	TGTGCCAGCAGCCCTACACGGGAGGGTGAGCAGTTCTTC	CASSPTREGEQFF